This T cell receptor beta chain was sequenced in a study of cytomegalovirus exposure and HLA in healthy donors. Regarding the study as a whole: An analysis was carried out at a later point. It showed that HLA-associated TCR beta chains were more clonally expanded than equally common non-associated chains. Indistinguishable V segments such as TRBV6-2 and TRBV6-3 were excluded.

PCR employed 60 Vbeta and 13 Jbeta primers. Generated by immunoSEQ multiplex PCR, the TCRdb table keeps only in-frame clones and is missing some. The sample holds roughly 160,000 clones, 65% to 85% seen once. As regards this clone: Its cognate antigen is unknown.

V was clipped by 5 bases and J by 3 bases, with 11 bases between them. This CDR3 is built from 13 residues. Per germline, CDR1 SEHNR and CDR2 FQNEAQ (reference sequence). The TCR sequence derives from a man aged 60-69 years in good health and CMV-seronegative. Sequenced input: PBMCs. The genes are TRBV7-9 and TRBJ2-7; D is unresolved. The CDR3 DNA is TGTGCCAGCAGCCCTAAGGAGAGCTACGAGCAGTACTTC. Translating it yields CASSPKESYEQYF.